These T cell receptor beta chains were read from a single sample in a study of identical twins. One entry per CDR3 protein, called by TCRdb with MiXCR from the 5' RACE reads. The sample contains roughly 470,000 distinct CDR3 sequences, roughly an eighth of which appear only once. These sequences were also reported in another study, on yellow fever vaccine responses in identical twins.

Sequenced material: CD4+ T cells sorted from blood. The receptors here all came from a woman between 18 and 29 years old in good health. Each CDR3 is given with its conserved first and last residue. The D gene is left open where the match is weak. For some rows the clone size is stated as once, few or many, or as a class when expanded; others skip it.

size: few
D: TRBD1
V: TRBV12-3/TRBV12-4
J: TRBJ2-2
CDR3: CASSIGQGEAGELFF
DNA: TGTGCCAGCAGCATAGGACAGGGAGAGGCCGGGGAGCTGTTTTTT

size: .
D: TRBD1
V: TRBV27
J: TRBJ2-2
CDR3: CASSLLGQGTNTGELFF
DNA: TGTGCCAGCAGTTTGTTAGGACAGGGGACCAACACCGGGGAGCTGTTTTTT

size: many
D: .
V: TRBV12-3/TRBV12-4
J: TRBJ2-2
CDR3: CASSSGLTLNTGELFF
DNA: TGTGCCAGCAGTTCGGGGCTAACCTTAAACACCGGGGAGCTGTTTTTT

size: few
D: TRBD1
V: TRBV5-1
J: TRBJ2-7
CDR3: CASSRTGGDYEQYF
DNA: TGCGCCAGTAGCAGGACAGGGGGGGACTACGAGCAGTACTTC

size: many
D: .
V: TRBV7-2
J: TRBJ2-1
CDR3: CASSLEGRTNEQFF
DNA: TGTGCCAGCAGCTTAGAGGGTAGAACCAATGAGCAGTTCTTC

size: .
D: .
V: TRBV7-3
J: TRBJ2-3
CDR3: CASSLYGQDTQYF
DNA: TGTGCCAGCAGCTTATATGGGCAGGACACGCAGTATTTT

size: .
D: TRBD1
V: TRBV9
J: TRBJ2-7
CDR3: CASSGQGKGGYEQYF
DNA: TGTGCCAGCAGCGGACAGGGGAAAGGTGGATACGAGCAGTACTTC

size: .
D: .
V: TRBV29-1
J: TRBJ1-5
CDR3: CSVGDQPQHF
DNA: TGCAGCGTTGGGGATCAGCCCCAGCATTTT

size: few
D: .
V: TRBV5-1
J: TRBJ2-1
CDR3: CASSLSGAAYNEQFF
DNA: TGCGCCAGCAGCTTGTCTGGGGCGGCGTACAATGAGCAGTTCTTC

size: many
D: TRBD1
V: TRBV7-6
J: TRBJ1-1
CDR3: CASSSQGGMNTEAFF
DNA: TGTGCCAGCAGCTCACAGGGGGGGATGAACACTGAAGCTTTCTTT

size: .
D: TRBD2
V: TRBV5-1
J: TRBJ2-1
CDR3: CASSLGLAGIDEQFF
DNA: TGCGCCAGCAGCTTAGGACTAGCGGGAATCGATGAGCAGTTCTTC

size: .
D: .
V: TRBV20-1
J: TRBJ2-3
CDR3: CSARVRVFTDTQYF
DNA: TGCAGTGCTAGAGTTAGAGTCTTCACAGATACGCAGTATTTT

size: .
D: .
V: TRBV28
J: TRBJ1-1
CDR3: CASRDSRTEAFF
DNA: TGTGCCAGCAGGGACTCCAGAACTGAAGCTTTCTTT

size: few
D: TRBD1
V: TRBV9
J: TRBJ2-1
CDR3: CASSGQGASYLEQFF
DNA: TGTGCCAGCAGCGGACAGGGGGCGTCTTATCTTGAGCAGTTCTTC

size: many
D: TRBD1
V: TRBV6-5
J: TRBJ1-2
CDR3: CASSYGTGGSGYTF
DNA: TGTGCCAGCAGTTACGGGACAGGGGGCTCTGGCTACACCTTC

size: .
D: TRBD1
V: TRBV20-1
J: TRBJ1-4
CDR3: CSARGGTGVNEKLFF
DNA: TGCAGTGCTAGAGGAGGGACAGGGGTTAATGAAAAACTGTTTTTT

size: many
D: TRBD1
V: TRBV5-1
J: TRBJ2-5
CDR3: CASSDGQGVGETQYF
DNA: TGCGCCAGCAGCGATGGACAGGGGGTGGGCGAGACCCAGTACTTC

size: few
D: .
V: TRBV9
J: TRBJ1-6
CDR3: CASSVGFNSPLHF
DNA: TGTGCCAGCAGCGTAGGATTCAATTCACCCCTCCACTTT

size: .
D: .
V: TRBV7-8
J: TRBJ2-7
CDR3: CAGTRGDSYEQYF
DNA: TGTGCAGGGACAAGGGGGGACTCCTACGAGCAGTACTTC

size: many
D: TRBD1
V: TRBV5-1
J: TRBJ2-2
CDR3: CASSSQGAGELFF
DNA: TGCGCCAGCAGCTCGCAGGGGGCCGGGGAGCTGTTTTTT

size: .
D: .
V: TRBV10-3
J: TRBJ2-2
CDR3: CAISDRTRNTGELFF
DNA: TGTGCCATCAGTGACAGGACGCGGAACACCGGGGAGCTGTTTTTT

size: many
D: .
V: TRBV12-3/TRBV12-4
J: TRBJ1-1
CDR3: CASSLALGNTEAFF
DNA: TGTGCCAGCAGTTTAGCGCTAGGGAACACTGAAGCTTTCTTT

size: few
D: TRBD1
V: TRBV25-1
J: TRBJ2-7
CDR3: CASSEPGQGVDYEQYF
DNA: TGTGCCAGCAGTGAACCGGGACAGGGGGTCGACTACGAGCAGTACTTC

size: many
D: TRBD2
V: TRBV29-1
J: TRBJ2-5
CDR3: CSVEVTSAGTQYF
DNA: TGCAGCGTTGAGGTCACTAGCGCGGGGACCCAGTACTTC

size: .
D: .
V: TRBV30
J: TRBJ2-7
CDR3: CAWSRPGSNEQYF
DNA: TGTGCCTGGAGTCGCCCTGGGAGTAACGAGCAGTACTTC

size: .
D: .
V: TRBV12-3/TRBV12-4
J: TRBJ2-1
CDR3: CASSGNFIYNEQFF
DNA: TGTGCCAGCAGTGGTAACTTCATCTACAATGAGCAGTTCTTC

size: .
D: .
V: TRBV18
J: TRBJ2-1
CDR3: CASSPPRTTATEQFF
DNA: TGTGCCAGCTCACCCCCTAGGACCACCGCCACGGAGCAGTTCTTC

size: many
D: TRBD2
V: TRBV12-3/TRBV12-4
J: TRBJ2-5
CDR3: CASSLWGGQETQYF
DNA: TGTGCCAGCAGTTTATGGGGGGGACAAGAGACCCAGTACTTC

size: .
D: .
V: TRBV5-1
J: TRBJ2-3
CDR3: CASSLGGDRRTDTQYF
DNA: TGCGCCAGCAGCTTGGGGGGGGACAGACGCACAGATACGCAGTATTTT

size: .
D: TRBD1
V: TRBV6-1
J: TRBJ2-5
CDR3: CASGRIGQGDGETQYF
DNA: TGTGCCAGCGGTAGAATCGGACAGGGGGATGGAGAGACCCAGTACTTC

size: once
D: TRBD2
V: TRBV28
J: TRBJ2-5
CDR3: CASRTDRSGRQYF
DNA: TGTGCCAGCAGGACGGACCGTAGCGGGAGACAGTACTTC

size: many
D: .
V: TRBV2
J: TRBJ2-3
CDR3: CASRIVDTQYF
DNA: TGTGCCAGCAGAATCGTAGATACGCAGTATTTT

size: .
D: TRBD2
V: TRBV9
J: TRBJ2-5
CDR3: CASSVGLAGETQYF
DNA: TGTGCCAGCAGCGTAGGGCTAGCGGGAGAGACCCAGTACTTC

size: many
D: .
V: TRBV27
J: TRBJ2-7
CDR3: CASSRGEEYEQYF
DNA: TGTGCCAGCAGTCGAGGGGAGGAGTACGAGCAGTACTTC

size: .
D: TRBD2
V: TRBV29-1
J: TRBJ2-3
CDR3: CSVTGLAGGPTDTQYF
DNA: TGCAGCGTGACGGGACTAGCGGGGGGGCCAACAGATACGCAGTATTTT

size: .
D: .
V: TRBV30
J: TRBJ2-3
CDR3: CAWTRGSADTQYF
DNA: TGTGCCTGGACGCGCGGAAGCGCAGATACGCAGTATTTT